What follows are 15 T cell receptor beta chains derived from one specimen sequenced in a study of CD8 T cells in Susac syndrome. Reverse transcription of about 0.45 to 1 ug RNA was performed with random hexamers. TCRdb called the immunoSEQ multiplex PCR reads again in MiXCR, with one record for every CDR3 protein. The sample lists 130,000 to 150,000 distinct CDR3 sequences; 90% to 95% were seen once. The sample comprised CD8+ T cells from PBMCs. The receptors here all came from a human donor in good health.

The gene calls are TRBV6-2 or TRBV6-3 and TRBJ2-1; unclear D gene. The CDR3 runs 11 residues. The V gene's germline CDR1 is MNHEY and CDR2 SVGEGT. Trimming left V 7 bases short and J 8 bases short, with 9 bases between. CDR3 bases: TGTGCCAGCAAGGTGTTATATGAGCAGTTCTTC. Its protein product is CASKVLYEQFF.

The chain links TRBV27 to TRBJ1-5, with a possible D match to TRBD1 (6 bases). Trimming shortened V by 2 bases and J by 2 bases, and 10 bases separated the two germline ends. CDR1 and CDR2 (germline): MNHEY, SMNVEV (reference sequence). There are 15 residues in the CDR3. CDR3 coding DNA: TGTGCCAGCAGTTTACTAGGGGGGGGCAATCAGCCCCAGCATTTT. It yields the protein CASSLLGGGNQPQHF.

The rearrangement uses TRBV7-2 and TRBJ1-2; D is unclear. The V end lost 11 bases, the J end lost 0 bases, and 10 bases lay between the germline ends. This CDR3 comprises 12 residues. Germline V lookup: CDR1 SGHTA, CDR2 FQGNSA. CDR3: CACYDPNYGYTF. DNA for the CDR3: TGTGCCTGTTACGACCCTAACTATGGCTACACCTTC.

The chain carries TRBV28 and TRBJ2-3; tentatively, D is TRBD1 or TRBD2 (5 bases each). The germline CDR1 and CDR2 sequences are MDHEN and SYDVKM. Trimming removed 6 bases from V and 4 bases from J, with 20 bases in between. The CDR3 has 16 residues. CDR3 region: CASRGERSVTADTQYF. The CDR3 coding sequence is TGTGCCAGCAGGGGGGAGCGGTCCGTTACGGCAGATACGCAGTATTTT.

The chain is built from TRBV29-1 and TRBJ2-1; possibly TRBD1 for D (6 bases). Germline-derived CDR1 and CDR2 are SQVTM and ANQGSEA. V lost 5 bases, J lost 3 bases, and 14 bases lay in between. The CDR3 is 14 amino acids. The CDR3 DNA reads as TGCAGCGTTAGGGGGTTTAGCGACTACAATGAGCAGTTCTTC. It encodes CSVRGFSDYNEQFF.

The chain combines TRBV7-9 with TRBJ2-1; 10 bases fit TRBD2. There are 16 residues in the CDR3. Trimming cost V 1 base and J 8 bases; bases outside gene matches: 8. Germline V gene lookup returns CDR1 SEHNR and CDR2 FQNEAQ (reference sequence). The CDR3 sequence is CASSLVLGLATDEQFF. The DNA of the CDR3 is TGTGCCAGCAGCTTAGTATTGGGACTAGCGACCGATGAGCAGTTCTTC.

The rearrangement uses TRBV28 and TRBJ1-5; TRBD1 might be the D (6 bases). Between the trimmed V and J ends, which lost 5 bases and 5 bases, there was a span of 10 bases. This CDR3 comprises 13 residues. CDR1 and CDR2 (germline): MDHEN, SYDVKM. CDR3 coding DNA: TGTGCCAGCAGTCGTCAGGGGCATCAGCCCCAGCATTTT. It yields the protein CASSRQGHQPQHF.

The rearrangement uses TRBV12-3 or TRBV12-4 and TRBJ2-3, with 12 positions matching TRBD2. This CDR3 comprises 15 residues. Trimming at V came to 10 bases and at J to 0 bases, leaving 5 bases not matched to a gene. The chain's CDR3 is CATLTSGSSTDTQYF. CDR3 nucleotide sequence: TGTGCCACCCTGACTAGCGGGAGTAGCACAGATACGCAGTATTTT.

The chain has TRBV15 and TRBJ2-3; no clear D. V was trimmed by 0 bases and J by 5 bases, leaving 6 bases between them. The CDR3 is 13 amino acids. Germline assignment: CDR1 LNHNV and CDR2 YYDKDF (reference sequence). CDR3 coding DNA: TGTGCCACCAGCAGAGATACCGGAGATACGCAGTATTTT. This translates into CATSRDTGDTQYF.

This clonotype was seen once. This chain links TRBV15 with TRBJ2-7; TRBD2 agrees at 12 bases. J gave up 4 bases and V 1 base, and 5 bases lay outside the gene matches. The V gene's germline CDR1 is LNHNV and CDR2 YYDKDF (reference sequence). The CDR3 length is 16 residues. CDR3 coding DNA: TGTGCCACCAGCAGAGCCGGACTAGCGGGAACTTACGAGCAGTACTTC. As protein: CATSRAGLAGTYEQYF.

The chain recombines TRBV28 with TRBJ2-3, with TRBD2 matching over 7 bases. With 3 bases clipped from V and 2 bases from J, the junction kept 5 bases outside the gene matches. Germline CDR1 reads MDHEN; CDR2 reads SYDVKM. This CDR3 is built from 15 residues. DNA of the CDR3: TGTGCCAGCAGTTTTGCGGGAGAGTTCACAGATACGCAGTATTTT. Encoded protein: CASSFAGEFTDTQYF.

The CDR3 DNA is TGTGCCTGGAGTACAGGACAGGGTCCCTATGGCTACACCTTC. This translates into CAWSTGQGPYGYTF. The chain joins TRBV30 to TRBJ1-2, with 8 positions matching TRBD1. The CDR3 runs 14 residues. V was clipped by 2 bases and J by 4 bases; unmatched bases: 6. Per the germline V gene, CDR1 is GTSNPN and CDR2 is SVGIG (reference sequence).

The rearrangement links TRBV29-1 to TRBJ2-7, with D possibly being TRBD2 (6 bases). This CDR3 has 11 amino acids. Trimming took 4 bases from V and 4 from J, leaving 8 bases between them. Germline values: CDR1 SQVTM, CDR2 ANQGSEA. CDR3 residues: CSVGGEYEQYF. The CDR3 DNA follows: TGCAGCGTTGGGGGGGAGTACGAGCAGTACTTC.

A single count supports this clonotype. The chain employs TRBV29-1 and TRBJ1-5; unclear D gene. The germline gives CDR1 SQVTM, CDR2 ANQGSEA. The CDR3 contains 13 residues. The V and J ends lost 4 bases and 3 bases respectively, with 10 bases between them. The CDR3 nucleotides are TGCAGCGTTGCTGAGGCTTACAATCAGCCCCAGCATTTT. Amino acids: CSVAEAYNQPQHF.

The sample holds one count of this clonotype. This chain uses TRBV28 with TRBJ2-5, with D unclear. Trimming cost V 0 bases and J 0 bases, with 5 bases left between them. This CDR3 is 14 amino acids long. The germline CDR1 and CDR2 sequences are MDHEN and SYDVKM. CDR3 bases: TGTGCCAGCAGTTTATGGCGGTACCAAGAGACCCAGTACTTC. It codes for CASSLWRYQETQYF.